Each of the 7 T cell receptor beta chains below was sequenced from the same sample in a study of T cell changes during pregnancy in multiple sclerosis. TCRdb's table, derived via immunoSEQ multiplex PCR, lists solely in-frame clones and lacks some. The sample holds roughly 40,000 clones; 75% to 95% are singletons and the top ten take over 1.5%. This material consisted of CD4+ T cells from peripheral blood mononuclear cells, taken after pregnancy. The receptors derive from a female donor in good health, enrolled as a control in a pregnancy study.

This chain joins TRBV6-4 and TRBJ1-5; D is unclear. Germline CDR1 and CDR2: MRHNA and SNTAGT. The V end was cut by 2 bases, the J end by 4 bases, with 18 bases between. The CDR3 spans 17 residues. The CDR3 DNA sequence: TGTGCCAGCAGTGACCCATATACAGTCAACACAAATCAGCCCCAGCATTTT. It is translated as CASSDPYTVNTNQPQHF.

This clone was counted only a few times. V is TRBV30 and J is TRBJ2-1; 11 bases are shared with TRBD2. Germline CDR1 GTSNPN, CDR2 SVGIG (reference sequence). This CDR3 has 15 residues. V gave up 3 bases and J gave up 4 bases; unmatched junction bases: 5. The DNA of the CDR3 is TGTGCCTGGAGGGGGACTAGCGGATTATACAATGAGCAGTTCTTC. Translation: CAWRGTSGLYNEQFF.

The CDR3, as DNA: TGTGCCAGCAGCTCGACTAGCGGACACTACGAGCAGTACTTC. Its translation: CASSSTSGHYEQYF. The chain joins TRBV7-2 to TRBJ2-7; 9 positions match TRBD2. Germline-derived CDR1 and CDR2 are SGHTA and FQGNSA. J gave up 3 bases and V 4 bases, and 4 bases lay outside the gene matches. The CDR3 sequence is 14 residues long.

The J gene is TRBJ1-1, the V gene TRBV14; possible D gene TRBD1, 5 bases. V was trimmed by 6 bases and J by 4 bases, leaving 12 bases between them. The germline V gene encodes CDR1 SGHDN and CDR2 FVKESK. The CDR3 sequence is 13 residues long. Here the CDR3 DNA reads TGTGCCAGCAGACTGGGGGGTTCCACTGAAGCTTTCTTT. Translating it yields CASRLGGSTEAFF.

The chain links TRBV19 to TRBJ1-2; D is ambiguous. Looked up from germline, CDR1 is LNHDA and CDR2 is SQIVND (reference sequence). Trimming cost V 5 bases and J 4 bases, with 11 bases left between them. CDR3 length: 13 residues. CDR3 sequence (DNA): TGTGCCAGTAGTCCGGGTCTTATCTATGGCTACACCTTC. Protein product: CASSPGLIYGYTF.

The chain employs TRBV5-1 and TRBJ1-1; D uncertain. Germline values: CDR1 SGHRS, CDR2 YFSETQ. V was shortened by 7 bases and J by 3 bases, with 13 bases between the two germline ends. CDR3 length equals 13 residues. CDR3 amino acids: CASGVMRDTEAFF. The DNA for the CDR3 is TGCGCCAGCGGGGTAATGAGGGACACTGAAGCTTTCTTT.

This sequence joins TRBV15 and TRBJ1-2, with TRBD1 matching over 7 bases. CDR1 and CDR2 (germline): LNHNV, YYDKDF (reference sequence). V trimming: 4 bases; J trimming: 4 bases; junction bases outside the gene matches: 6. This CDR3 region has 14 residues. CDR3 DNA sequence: TGTGCCACCAGCAACCTGGACAGGACCTATGGCTACACCTTC. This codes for CATSNLDRTYGYTF.